This T cell receptor beta chain is drawn from a study of T cell changes during pregnancy in multiple sclerosis. V lost 3 bases, J lost 4 bases, and 6 bases lay in between. CDR1 SGHDN and CDR2 FVKESK come from the germline V gene. This CDR3 contains 12 residues. The repertoire was sequenced with immunoSEQ multiplex PCR; TCRdb's copy has only in-frame clones and lacks some. Of around 130,000 clones listed, around 97% are singletons. Sequenced here: peripheral blood, sampled after pregnancy. The chain carries TRBV14 and TRBJ1-2; D remains ambiguous. The TCR sequence derives from a female donor with multiple sclerosis, enrolled in a pregnancy study. CDR3 in DNA: TGTGCCAGCAGCCAGGCGGCCTATGGCTACACCTTC. Amino acids: CASSQAAYGYTF.